This TCR beta chain appears in the sequencing data of a study of shared clonotypes between healthy human individuals. In germline, CDR1 is LGHNA, CDR2 YSLEER. CDR3 size: 16 residues. With 3 bases removed from V and 0 bases from J, the gap between germline ends came to 15 bases. Source study methods: Filtering differed for immunoSEQ, which gave only junction sequences without quality scores. Data came from immunoSEQ multiplex PCR; TCRdb stores just in-frame clones and leaves some out. Clone size and V and J calls were adopted from that table, with D and trimming inferred from the DNA. The sample yields approximately 640,000 clones, about 90% seen once. CD8 memory merged CD45RO+ with CCR7-negative CD45RA+ TemRA cells.

This TCR was recovered from a man between 18 and 29 years old in good health. Some clones in this sample may be carry-over from other donors' samples. Sequenced sample: memory CD8+ T cells from PBMCs. Noted subset: CD45RO+ cells pooled with CCR7-negative TemRA cells. This chain uses TRBV4-3 with TRBJ2-7, with D tentatively TRBD1 or TRBD2 (6 bases each). Here the CDR3 reads CASSQGSGALSYEQYF. In nucleotides, the CDR3 is TGCGCCAGCAGCCAGGGGTCGGGGGCCCTCTCCTACGAGCAGTACTTC.